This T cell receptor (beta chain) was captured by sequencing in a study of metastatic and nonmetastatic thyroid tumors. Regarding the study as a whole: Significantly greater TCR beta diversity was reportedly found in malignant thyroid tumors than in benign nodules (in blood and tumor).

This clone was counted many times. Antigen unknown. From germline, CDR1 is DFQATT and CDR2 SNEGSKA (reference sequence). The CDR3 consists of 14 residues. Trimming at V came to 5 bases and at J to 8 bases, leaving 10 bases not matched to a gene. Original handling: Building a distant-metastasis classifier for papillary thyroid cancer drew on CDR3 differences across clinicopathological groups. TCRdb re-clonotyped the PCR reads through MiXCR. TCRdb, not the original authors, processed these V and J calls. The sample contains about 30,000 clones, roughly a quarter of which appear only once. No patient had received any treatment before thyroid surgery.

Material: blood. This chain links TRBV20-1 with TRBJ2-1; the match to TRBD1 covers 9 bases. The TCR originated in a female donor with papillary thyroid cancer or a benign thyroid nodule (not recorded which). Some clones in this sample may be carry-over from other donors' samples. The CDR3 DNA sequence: TGCAGTGCTCCCTCCGGACAGGGGAAGGATGAGCAGTTCTTC. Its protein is CSAPSGQGKDEQFF.